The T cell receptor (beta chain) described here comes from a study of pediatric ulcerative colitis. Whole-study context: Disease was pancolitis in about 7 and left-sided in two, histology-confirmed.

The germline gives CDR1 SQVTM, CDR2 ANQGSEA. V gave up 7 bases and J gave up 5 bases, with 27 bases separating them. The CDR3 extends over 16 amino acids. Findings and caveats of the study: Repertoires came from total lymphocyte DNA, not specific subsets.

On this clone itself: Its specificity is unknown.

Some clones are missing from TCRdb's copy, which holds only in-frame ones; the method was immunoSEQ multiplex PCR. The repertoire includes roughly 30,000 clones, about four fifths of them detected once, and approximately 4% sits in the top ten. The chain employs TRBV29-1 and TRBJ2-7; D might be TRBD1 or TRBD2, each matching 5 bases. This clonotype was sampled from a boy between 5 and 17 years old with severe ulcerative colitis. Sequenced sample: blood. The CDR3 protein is CSARDGLRGVGDEQYF. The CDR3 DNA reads TGCAGCGCCCGGGACGGTCTACGAGGGGTAGGAGACGAGCAGTACTTC.